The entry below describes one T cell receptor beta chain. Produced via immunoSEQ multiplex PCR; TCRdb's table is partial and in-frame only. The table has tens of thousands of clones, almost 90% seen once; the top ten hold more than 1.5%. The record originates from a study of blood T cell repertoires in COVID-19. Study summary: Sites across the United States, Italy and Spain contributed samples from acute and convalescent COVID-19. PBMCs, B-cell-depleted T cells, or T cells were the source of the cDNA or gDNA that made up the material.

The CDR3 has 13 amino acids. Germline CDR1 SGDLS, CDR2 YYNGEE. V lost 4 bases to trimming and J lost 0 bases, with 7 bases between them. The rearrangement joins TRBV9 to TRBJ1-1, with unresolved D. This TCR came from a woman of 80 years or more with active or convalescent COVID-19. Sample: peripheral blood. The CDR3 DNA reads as TGTGCCAGCAGCCCTCGTATGAACACTGAAGCTTTCTTT. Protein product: CASSPRMNTEAFF.